The following is a TCR beta chain sequence with its context. An oligo carrying a UMI was ligated to the cDNA 3' end. The first PCR ran roughly 4 cycles with an equimolar RC1.1 and RC1.2 beta primer mix. TCRdb re-analysed the UMI-ligation and nested PCR reads in MiXCR, keeping a single row per CDR3 protein. Seen here are approximately 54,000 distinct CDR3 sequences, around 10% observed once, and the top ten hold about 10%. The data were taken from a study of quantifying T cell responses using KT2 cells. Background on the study: TCR alpha and beta constant-region primers primed reverse transcription of RNA.

The CDR3 is 15 amino acids. The V gene's germline CDR1 is SGHRS and CDR2 YFSETQ. Trimming cost V 0 bases and J 2 bases, with 9 bases left between them. The source of this sequence is a human donor. Material: PBMCs spiked with cells of the T cell clone KT2. The chain employs TRBV5-1 and TRBJ1-5; possibly TRBD1 for D (5 bases). The CDR3 bases are TGCGCCAGCAGCTTGGAATCGGGGCGCAATCAGCCCCAGCATTTT. This gives the protein CASSLESGRNQPQHF.